This T cell receptor (beta chain) originates from a study of identical twins. Study results and caveats: With beta out-of-frame sequences, excess sharing by twins was weaker. Conclusions were drawn cross-sectionally by statistical analysis, without following the same donors.

A universal primer site was created by template switching, with the cDNA bearing unique molecular identifiers. TCRdb fed the 5' RACE reads into MiXCR, producing one record per CDR3 protein. This table holds 470,000 or so distinct CDR3 sequences, 20% to 25% found once. V was trimmed by 2 bases and J by 7 bases, leaving 12 bases between them. The CDR3 is 15 amino acids. CDR1 MGHDK and CDR2 SYGVNS come from the germline V gene. On this clonotype: Its antigen is still unknown.

Another study also made use of these data, one on T cells expressing NK-cell markers.

The clonotype originates from a woman younger than 30 in good health. Source material: CD4+ T cells sorted from blood. The genes are TRBV25-1 and TRBJ1-6; D might be TRBD1 (5 bases). This CDR3 reads CASSERRGSNSPLHF. DNA for the CDR3: TGTGCCAGCAGTGAAAGAAGGGGTTCCAATTCACCCCTCCACTTT.